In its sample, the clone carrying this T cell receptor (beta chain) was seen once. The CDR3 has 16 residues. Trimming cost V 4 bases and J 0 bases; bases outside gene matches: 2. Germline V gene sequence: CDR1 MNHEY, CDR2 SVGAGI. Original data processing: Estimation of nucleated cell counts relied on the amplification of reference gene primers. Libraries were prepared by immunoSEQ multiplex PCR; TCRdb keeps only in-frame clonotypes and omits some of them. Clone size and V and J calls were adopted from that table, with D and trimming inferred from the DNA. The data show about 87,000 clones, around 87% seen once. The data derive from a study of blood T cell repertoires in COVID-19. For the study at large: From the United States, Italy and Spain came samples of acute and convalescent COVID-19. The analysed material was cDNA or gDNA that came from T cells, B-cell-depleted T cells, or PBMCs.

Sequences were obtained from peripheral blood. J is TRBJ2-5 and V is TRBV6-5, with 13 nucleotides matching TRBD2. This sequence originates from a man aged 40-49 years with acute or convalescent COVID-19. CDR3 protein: CASSWTSGGYQETQYF. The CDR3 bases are TGTGCCAGCAGTTGGACTAGCGGGGGATACCAAGAGACCCAGTACTTC.